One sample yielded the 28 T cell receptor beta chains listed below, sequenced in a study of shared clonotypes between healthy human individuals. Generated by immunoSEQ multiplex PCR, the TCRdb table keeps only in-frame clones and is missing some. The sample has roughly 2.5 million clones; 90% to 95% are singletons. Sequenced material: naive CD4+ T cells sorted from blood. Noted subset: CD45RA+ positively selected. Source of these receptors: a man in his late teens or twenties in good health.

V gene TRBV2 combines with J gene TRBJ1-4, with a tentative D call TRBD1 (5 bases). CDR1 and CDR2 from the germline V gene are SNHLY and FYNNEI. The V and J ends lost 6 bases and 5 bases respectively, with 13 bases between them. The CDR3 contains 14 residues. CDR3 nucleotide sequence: TGTGCCAGCAGGGGGGACTCAGAGAATGAAAAACTGTTTTTT. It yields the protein CASRGDSENEKLFF.

The CDR3 DNA follows: TGTGCCATCAGGTCAGGTGTGGTGGGTACAGATACGCAGTATTTT. Translating it yields CAIRSGVVGTDTQYF. This chain joins TRBV10-3 and TRBJ2-3; D uncertain. CDR1 and CDR2 (germline): ENHRY, SYGVKD. V was clipped by 6 bases and J by 3 bases, with 16 bases between them. CDR3 length: 15 amino acids.

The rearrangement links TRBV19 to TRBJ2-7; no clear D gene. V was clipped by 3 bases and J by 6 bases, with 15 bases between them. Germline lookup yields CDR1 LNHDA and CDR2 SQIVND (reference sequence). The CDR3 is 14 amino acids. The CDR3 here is CASSISGLSGEQYF. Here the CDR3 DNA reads TGTGCCAGTAGTATCTCCGGGCTGAGTGGCGAGCAGTACTTC.

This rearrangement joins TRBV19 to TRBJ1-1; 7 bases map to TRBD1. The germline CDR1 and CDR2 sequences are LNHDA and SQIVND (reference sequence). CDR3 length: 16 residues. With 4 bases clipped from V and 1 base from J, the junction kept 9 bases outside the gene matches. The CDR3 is CASSTLQGHRNTEAFF. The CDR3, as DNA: TGTGCCAGTAGTACTCTACAGGGGCATAGGAACACTGAAGCTTTCTTT. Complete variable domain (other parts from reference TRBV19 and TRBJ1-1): DGGITQSPKYLFRKEGQNVTLSCEQNLNHDAMYWYRQDPGQGLRLIYYSQIVNDFQKGDIAEGYSVSREKKESFPLTVTSAQKNPTAFYLCASSTLQGHRNTEAFFGQGTRLTVV.

The CDR3 region is CASRRFGGSYEQYF. Here the CDR3 DNA reads TGCGCCAGCAGAAGGTTTGGCGGGTCCTACGAGCAGTACTTC. This chain joins TRBV10-2 and TRBJ2-7; maybe TRBD2 (5 bases). Germline V gene sequence: CDR1 WSHSY, CDR2 SAAADI. This CDR3 is built from 14 residues. The germline V and J ends were trimmed by 6 bases and 1 base, with 13 bases remaining between them.

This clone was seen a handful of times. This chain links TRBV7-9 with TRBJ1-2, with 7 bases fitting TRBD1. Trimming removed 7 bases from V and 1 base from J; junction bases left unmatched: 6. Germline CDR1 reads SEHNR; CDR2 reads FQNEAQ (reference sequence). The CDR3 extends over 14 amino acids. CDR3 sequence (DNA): TGTGCCAGCACCCGGACAGGACGTAACTATGGCTACACCTTC. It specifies CASTRTGRNYGYTF.

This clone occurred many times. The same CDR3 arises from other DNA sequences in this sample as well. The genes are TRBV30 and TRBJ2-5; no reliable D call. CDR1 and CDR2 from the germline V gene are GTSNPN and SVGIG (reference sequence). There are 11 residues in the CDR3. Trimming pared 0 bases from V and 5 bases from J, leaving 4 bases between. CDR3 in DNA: TGTGCCTGGAGTGTAGGGGAGACCCAGTACTTC. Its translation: CAWSVGETQYF. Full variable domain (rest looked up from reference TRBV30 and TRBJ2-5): SQTIHQWPATLVQPVGSPLSLECTVEGTSNPNLYWYRQAAGRGLQLLFYSVGIGQISSEVPQNLSASRPQDRQFILSSKKLLLSDSGFYLCAWSVGETQYFGPGTRLLVL.

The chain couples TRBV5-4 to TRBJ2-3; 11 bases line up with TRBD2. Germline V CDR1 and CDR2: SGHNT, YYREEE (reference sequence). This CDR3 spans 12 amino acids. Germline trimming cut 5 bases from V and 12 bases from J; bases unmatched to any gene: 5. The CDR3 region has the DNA TGTGCCAGCAGGGATGGGACTAGCGGCCAGTATTTT. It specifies CASRDGTSGQYF.

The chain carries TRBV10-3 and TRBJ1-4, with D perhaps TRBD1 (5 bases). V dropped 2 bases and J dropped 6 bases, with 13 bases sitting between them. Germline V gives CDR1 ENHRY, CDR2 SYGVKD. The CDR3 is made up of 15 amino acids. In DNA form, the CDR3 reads TGTGCCATCAGTGAGAGAAGGAGGGGTGATGAAAAACTGTTTTTT. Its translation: CAISERRRGDEKLFF.

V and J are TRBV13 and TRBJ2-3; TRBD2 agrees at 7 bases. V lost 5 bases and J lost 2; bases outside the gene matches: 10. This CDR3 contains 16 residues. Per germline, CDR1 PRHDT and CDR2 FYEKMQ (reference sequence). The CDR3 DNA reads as TGTGCCAGCAGCCACATAACGGGGGGAACCACAGATACGCAGTATTTT. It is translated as CASSHITGGTTDTQYF.

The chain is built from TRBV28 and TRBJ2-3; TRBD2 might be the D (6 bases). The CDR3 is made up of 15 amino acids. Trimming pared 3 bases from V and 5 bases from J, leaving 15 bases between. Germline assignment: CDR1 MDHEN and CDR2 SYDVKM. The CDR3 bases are TGTGCCAGCAGTTTGGGACGGGGGTATGGAGATACGCAGTATTTT. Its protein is CASSLGRGYGDTQYF.

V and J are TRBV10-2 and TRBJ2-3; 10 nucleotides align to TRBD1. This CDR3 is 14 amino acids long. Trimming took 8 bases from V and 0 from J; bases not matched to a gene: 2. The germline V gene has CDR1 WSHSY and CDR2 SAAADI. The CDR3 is CASGTGASTDTQYF. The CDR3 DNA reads TGCGCCAGCGGGACAGGGGCCAGCACAGATACGCAGTATTTT.

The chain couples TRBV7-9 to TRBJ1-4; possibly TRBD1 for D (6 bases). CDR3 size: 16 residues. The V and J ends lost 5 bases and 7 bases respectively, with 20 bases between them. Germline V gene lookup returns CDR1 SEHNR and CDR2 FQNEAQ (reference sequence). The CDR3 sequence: CASSQGGSGAGEKLFF. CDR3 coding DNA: TGTGCCAGCAGCCAAGGGGGATCAGGGGCTGGTGAAAAACTGTTTTTT.

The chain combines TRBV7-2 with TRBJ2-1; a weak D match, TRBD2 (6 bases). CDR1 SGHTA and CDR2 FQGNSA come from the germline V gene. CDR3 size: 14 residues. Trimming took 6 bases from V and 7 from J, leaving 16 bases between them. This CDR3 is CASSAGLARNEQFF. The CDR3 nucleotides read TGTGCCAGCAGTGCAGGGCTAGCGCGGAATGAGCAGTTCTTC.

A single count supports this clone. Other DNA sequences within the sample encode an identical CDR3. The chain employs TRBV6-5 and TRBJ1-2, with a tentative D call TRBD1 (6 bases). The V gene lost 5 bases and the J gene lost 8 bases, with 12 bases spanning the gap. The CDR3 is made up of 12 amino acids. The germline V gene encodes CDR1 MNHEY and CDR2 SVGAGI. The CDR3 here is CASSREGGGYTF. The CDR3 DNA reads TGTGCCAGCAGTCGGGAGGGGGGCGGCTACACCTTC.

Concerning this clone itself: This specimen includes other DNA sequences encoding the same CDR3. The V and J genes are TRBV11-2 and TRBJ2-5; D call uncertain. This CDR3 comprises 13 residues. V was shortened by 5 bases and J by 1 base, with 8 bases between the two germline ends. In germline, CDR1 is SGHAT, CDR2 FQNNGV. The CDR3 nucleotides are TGTGCCAGCAGCCTAAGCCTCCAAGAGACCCAGTACTTC. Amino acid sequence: CASSLSLQETQYF.

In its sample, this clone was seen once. The CDR3 DNA follows: TGTGCCTGGAACTTACGGGACTCGGACCGAGGCTACACCTTC. Translated: CAWNLRDSDRGYTF. The chain uses TRBV30 and TRBJ1-2; tentative D call: TRBD1 (5 bases). The CDR3 runs 14 residues. V was cut by 4 bases and J by 8 bases, with 20 bases left in between. The germline gives CDR1 GTSNPN, CDR2 SVGIG (reference sequence).

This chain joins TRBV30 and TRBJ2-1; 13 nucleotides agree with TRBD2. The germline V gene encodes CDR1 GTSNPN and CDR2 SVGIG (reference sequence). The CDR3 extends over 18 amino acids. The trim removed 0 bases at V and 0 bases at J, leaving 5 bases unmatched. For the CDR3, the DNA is TGTGCCTGGAGTGTAGAGCGGACTAGCGGGAGCTCCTACAATGAGCAGTTCTTC. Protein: CAWSVERTSGSSYNEQFF. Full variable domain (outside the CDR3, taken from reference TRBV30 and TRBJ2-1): SQTIHQWPATLVQPVGSPLSLECTVEGTSNPNLYWYRQAAGRGLQLLFYSVGIGQISSEVPQNLSASRPQDRQFILSSKKLLLSDSGFYLCAWSVERTSGSSYNEQFFGPGTRLTVL.

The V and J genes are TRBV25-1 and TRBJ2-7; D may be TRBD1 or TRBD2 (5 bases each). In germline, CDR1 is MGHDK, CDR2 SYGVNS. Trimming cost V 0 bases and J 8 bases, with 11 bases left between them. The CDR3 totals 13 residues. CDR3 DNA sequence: TGTGCCAGCAGTGAATACGGGACCGGAAAGCAGTACTTC. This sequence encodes CASSEYGTGKQYF.

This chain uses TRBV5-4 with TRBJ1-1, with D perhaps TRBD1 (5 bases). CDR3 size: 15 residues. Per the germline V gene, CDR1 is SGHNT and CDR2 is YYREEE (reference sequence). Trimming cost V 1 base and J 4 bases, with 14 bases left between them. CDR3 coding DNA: TGTGCCAGCAGCTTGTCCGGGCAGGGACTCACTGAAGCTTTCTTT. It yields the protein CASSLSGQGLTEAFF. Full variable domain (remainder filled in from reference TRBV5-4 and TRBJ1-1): ETGVTQSPTHLIKTRGQQVTLRCSSQSGHNTVSWYQQALGQGPQFIFQYYREEENGRGNFPPRFSGLQFPNYSSELNVNALELDDSALYLCASSLSGQGLTEAFFGQGTRLTVV.

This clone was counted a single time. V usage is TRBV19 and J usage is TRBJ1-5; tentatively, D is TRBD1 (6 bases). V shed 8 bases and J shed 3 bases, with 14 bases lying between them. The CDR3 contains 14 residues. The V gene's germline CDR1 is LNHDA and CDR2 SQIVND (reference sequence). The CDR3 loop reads CASGIRGDNQPQHF. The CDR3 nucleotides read TGTGCCAGTGGGATCAGGGGAGACAATCAGCCCCAGCATTTT.

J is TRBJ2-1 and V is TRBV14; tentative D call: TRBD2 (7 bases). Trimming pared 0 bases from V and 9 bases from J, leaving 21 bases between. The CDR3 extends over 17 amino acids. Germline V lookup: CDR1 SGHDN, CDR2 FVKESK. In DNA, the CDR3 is TGTGCCAGCAGCCAAGATGGGTGGGGGGGCCGTCGAACTGAGCAGTTCTTC. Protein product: CASSQDGWGGRRTEQFF.

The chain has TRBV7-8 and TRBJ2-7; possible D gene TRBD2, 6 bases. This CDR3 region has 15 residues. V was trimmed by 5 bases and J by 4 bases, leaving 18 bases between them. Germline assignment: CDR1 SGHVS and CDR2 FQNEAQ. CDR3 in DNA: TGTGCCAGCAGCCCCCTCCCTAGCGCCGGTTACGAGCAGTACTTC. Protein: CASSPLPSAGYEQYF.

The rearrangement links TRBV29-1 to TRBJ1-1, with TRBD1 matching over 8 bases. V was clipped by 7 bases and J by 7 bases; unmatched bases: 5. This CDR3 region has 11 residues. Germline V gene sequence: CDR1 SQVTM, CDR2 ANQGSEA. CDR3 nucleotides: TGCAGCGCCCGACAGGGGAATGAAGCTTTCTTT. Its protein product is CSARQGNEAFF.

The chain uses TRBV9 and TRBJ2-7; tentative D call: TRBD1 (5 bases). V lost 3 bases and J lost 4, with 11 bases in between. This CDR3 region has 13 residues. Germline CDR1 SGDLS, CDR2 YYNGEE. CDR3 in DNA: TGTGCCAGCAGCGACATGCCAGGGTACGAGCAGTACTTC. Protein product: CASSDMPGYEQYF. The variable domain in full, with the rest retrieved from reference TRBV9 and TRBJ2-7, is DSGVTQTPKHLITATGQRVTLRCSPRSGDLSVYWYQQSLDQGLQFLIQYYNGEERAKGNILERFSAQQFPDLHSELNLSSLELGDSALYFCASSDMPGYEQYFGPGTRLTVT.

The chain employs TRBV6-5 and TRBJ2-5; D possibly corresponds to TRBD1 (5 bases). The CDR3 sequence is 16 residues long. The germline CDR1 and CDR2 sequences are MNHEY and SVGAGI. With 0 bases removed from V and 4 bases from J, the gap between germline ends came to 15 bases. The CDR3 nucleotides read TGTGCCAGCAGTTACTCCCCTTCCAGGGTCCGAGAGACCCAGTACTTC. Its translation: CASSYSPSRVRETQYF.

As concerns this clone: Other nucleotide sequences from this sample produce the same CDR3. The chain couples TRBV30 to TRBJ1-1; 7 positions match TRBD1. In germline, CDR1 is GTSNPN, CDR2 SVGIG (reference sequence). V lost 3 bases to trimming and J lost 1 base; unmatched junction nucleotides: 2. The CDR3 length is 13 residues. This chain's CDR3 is CAWRTGRNTEAFF. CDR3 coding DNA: TGTGCCTGGAGGACAGGGAGGAACACTGAAGCTTTCTTT.

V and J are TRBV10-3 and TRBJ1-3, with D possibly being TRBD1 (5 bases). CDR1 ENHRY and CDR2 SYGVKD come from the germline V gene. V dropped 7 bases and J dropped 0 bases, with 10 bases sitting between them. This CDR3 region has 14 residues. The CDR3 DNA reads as TGTGCCATCATGGGCCAGGGCTCTGGAAACACCATATATTTT. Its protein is CAIMGQGSGNTIYF.